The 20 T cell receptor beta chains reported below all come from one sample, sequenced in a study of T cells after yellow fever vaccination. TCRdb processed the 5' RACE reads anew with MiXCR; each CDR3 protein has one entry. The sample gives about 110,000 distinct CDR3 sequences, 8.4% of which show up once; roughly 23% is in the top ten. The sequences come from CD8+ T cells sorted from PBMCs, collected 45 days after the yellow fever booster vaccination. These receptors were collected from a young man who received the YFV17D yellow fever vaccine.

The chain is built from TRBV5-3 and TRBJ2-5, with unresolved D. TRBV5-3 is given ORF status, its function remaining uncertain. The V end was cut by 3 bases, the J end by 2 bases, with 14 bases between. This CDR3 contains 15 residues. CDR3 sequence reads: CARSCPIRNQETQYF. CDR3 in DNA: TGTGCCAGAAGCTGCCCCATTCGGAATCAAGAGACCCAGTACTTC.

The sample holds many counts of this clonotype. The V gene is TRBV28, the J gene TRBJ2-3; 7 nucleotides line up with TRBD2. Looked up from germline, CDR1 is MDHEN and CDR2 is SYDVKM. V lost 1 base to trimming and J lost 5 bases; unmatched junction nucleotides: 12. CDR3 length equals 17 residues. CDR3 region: CASSLSLVGGRGDTQYF. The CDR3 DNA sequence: TGTGCCAGCAGTTTATCTTTAGTGGGAGGGAGAGGAGATACGCAGTATTTT.

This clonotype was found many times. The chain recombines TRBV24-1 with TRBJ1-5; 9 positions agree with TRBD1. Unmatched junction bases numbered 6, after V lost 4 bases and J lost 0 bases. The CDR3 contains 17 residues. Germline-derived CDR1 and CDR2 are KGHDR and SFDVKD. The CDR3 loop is CATSDQDRGISNQPQHF. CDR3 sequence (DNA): TGTGCCACCAGTGACCAAGACAGGGGGATTAGCAATCAGCCCCAGCATTTT.

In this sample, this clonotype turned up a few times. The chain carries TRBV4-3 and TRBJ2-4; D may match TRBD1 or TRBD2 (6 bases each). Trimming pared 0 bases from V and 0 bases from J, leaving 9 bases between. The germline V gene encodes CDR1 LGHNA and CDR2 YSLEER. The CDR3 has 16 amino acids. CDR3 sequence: CASSQEGGLAKNIQYF. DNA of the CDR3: TGCGCCAGCAGCCAAGAAGGGGGACTAGCCAAAAACATTCAGTACTTC.

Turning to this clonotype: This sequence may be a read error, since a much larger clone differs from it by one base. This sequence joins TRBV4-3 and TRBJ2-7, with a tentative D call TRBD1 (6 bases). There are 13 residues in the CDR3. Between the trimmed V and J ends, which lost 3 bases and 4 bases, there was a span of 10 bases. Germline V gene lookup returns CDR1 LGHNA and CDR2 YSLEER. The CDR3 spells CASSQGARYEQYF. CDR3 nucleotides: TGCGCCAGCAGCCAGGGGGCGCGGTACGAGCAGTACTTC.

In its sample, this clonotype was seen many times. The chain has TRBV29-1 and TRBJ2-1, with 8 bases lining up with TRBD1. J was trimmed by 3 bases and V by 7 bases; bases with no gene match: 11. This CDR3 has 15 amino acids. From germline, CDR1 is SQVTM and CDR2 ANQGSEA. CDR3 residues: CSAVGTGNFYNEQFF. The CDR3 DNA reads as TGCAGCGCCGTGGGGACAGGTAACTTCTACAATGAGCAGTTCTTC.

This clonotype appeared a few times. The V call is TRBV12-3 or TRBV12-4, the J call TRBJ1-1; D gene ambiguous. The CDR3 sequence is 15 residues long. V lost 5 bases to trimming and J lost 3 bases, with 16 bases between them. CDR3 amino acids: CASSPTGWQYTEAFF. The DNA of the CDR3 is TGTGCCAGCAGTCCCACCGGGTGGCAGTACACTGAAGCTTTCTTT.

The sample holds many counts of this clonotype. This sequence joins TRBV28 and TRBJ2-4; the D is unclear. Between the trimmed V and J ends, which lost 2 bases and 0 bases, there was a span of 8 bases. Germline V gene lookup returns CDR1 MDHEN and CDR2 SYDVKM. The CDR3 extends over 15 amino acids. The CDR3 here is CASSLERLAKNIQYF. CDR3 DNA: TGTGCCAGCAGTTTAGAGCGACTAGCCAAAAACATTCAGTACTTC.

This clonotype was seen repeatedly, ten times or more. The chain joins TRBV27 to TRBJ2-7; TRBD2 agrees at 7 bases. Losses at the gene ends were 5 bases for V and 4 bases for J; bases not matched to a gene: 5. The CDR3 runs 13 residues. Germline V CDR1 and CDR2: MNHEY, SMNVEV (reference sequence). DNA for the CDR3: TGTGCCAGCAGTGGCGGGAGTCGGTACGAGCAGTACTTC. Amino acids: CASSGGSRYEQYF.

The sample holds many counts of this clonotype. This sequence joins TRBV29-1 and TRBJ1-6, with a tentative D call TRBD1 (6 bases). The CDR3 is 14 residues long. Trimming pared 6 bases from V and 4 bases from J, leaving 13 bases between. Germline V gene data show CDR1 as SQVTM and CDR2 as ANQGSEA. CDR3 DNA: TGCAGCGTCGGAGAACAGGGATATAATTCACCCCTCCACTTT. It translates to CSVGEQGYNSPLHF. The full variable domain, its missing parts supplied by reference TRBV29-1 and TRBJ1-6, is SAVISQKPSRDICQRGTSLTIQCQVDSQVTMMFWYRQQPGQSLTLIATANQGSEATYESGFVIDKFPISRPNLTFSTLTVSNMSPEDSSIYLCSVGEQGYNSPLHFGNGTRLTVT.

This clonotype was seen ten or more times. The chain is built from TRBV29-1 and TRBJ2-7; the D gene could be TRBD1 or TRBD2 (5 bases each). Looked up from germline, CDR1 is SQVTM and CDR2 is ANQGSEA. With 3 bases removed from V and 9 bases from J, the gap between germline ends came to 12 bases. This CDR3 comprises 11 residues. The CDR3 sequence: CSVEGTSGQYF. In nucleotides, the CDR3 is TGCAGCGTTGAGGGGACGAGCGGGCAGTACTTC.

For the CDR3, the DNA is TGTGCCAGCAGCTCTGGACTAGCGCATCACGAGCAGTACTTC. This codes for CASSSGLAHHEQYF. This chain links TRBV5-5 with TRBJ2-7, with 9 bases lining up with TRBD2. Germline V gene data show CDR1 as SGHKS and CDR2 as YYEKEE (reference sequence). The CDR3 is 14 amino acids. V shed 3 bases, J shed 5 bases, and the junction held 6 bases outside the gene matches.

This CDR3 reads CASSLAGGGSEAFF. In DNA form, the CDR3 reads TGTGCCAGCAGCTTAGCGGGGGGAGGCTCTGAAGCTTTCTTT. The chain employs TRBV7-2 and TRBJ1-1; possible D gene TRBD1, 5 bases. CDR3 length equals 14 residues. Per germline, CDR1 SGHTA and CDR2 FQGNSA. V was trimmed by 0 bases and J by 6 bases, leaving 11 bases between them.

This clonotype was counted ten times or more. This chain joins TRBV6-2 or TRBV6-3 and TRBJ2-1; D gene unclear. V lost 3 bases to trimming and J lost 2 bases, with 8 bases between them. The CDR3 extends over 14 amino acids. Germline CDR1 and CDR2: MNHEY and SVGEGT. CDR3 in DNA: TGTGCCAGCAGTTATTTAGAACCCTACAATGAGCAGTTCTTC. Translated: CASSYLEPYNEQFF.

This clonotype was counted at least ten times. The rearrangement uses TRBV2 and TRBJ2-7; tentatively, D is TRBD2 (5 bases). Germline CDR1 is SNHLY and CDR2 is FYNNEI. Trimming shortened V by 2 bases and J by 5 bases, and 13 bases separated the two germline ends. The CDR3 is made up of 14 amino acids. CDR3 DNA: TGTGCCAGCAGTGAATCGTGGGAGAAGAACGAGCAGTACTTC. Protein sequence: CASSESWEKNEQYF.

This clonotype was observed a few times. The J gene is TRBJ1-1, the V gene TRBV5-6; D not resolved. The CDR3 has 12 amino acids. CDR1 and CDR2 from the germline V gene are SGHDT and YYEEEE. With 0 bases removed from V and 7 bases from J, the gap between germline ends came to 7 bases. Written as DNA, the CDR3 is TGTGCCAGCAGCTTGGGGGGATTTGAAGCTTTCTTT. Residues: CASSLGGFEAFF.

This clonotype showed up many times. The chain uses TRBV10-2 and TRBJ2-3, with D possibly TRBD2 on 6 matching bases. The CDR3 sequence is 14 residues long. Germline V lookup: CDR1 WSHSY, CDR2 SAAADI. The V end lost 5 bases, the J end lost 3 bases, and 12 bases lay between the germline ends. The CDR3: CASSPTRTTDTQYF. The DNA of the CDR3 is TGCGCCAGCAGTCCGACTAGAACGACAGATACGCAGTATTTT.

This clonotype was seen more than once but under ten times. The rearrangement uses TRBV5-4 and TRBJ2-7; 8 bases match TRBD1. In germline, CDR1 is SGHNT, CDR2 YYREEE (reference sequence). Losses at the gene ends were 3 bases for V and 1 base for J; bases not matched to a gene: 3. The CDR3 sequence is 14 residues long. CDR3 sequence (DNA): TGTGCCAGCAGCTGGGGGGACAGGTCCTACGAGCAGTACTTC. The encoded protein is CASSWGDRSYEQYF.

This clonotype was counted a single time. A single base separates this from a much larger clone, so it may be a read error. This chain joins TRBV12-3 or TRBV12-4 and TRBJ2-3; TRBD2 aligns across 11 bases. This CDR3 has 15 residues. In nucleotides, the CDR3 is TGTGCCAGCAGACATAGCGGGAGGGCCGAAGATACGCGGTATTTT. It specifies CASRHSGRAEDTRYF.

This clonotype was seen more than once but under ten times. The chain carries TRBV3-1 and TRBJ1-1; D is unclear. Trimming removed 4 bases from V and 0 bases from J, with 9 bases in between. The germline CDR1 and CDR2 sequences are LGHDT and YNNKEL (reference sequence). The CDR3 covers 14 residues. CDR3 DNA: TGTGCCAGCAGCCTTGGATTCATGAACACTGAAGCTTTCTTT. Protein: CASSLGFMNTEAFF.